The 14 T cell receptor beta chains below come from one sample, sequenced in a study of blood T cell repertoires in COVID-19. Only in-frame clones appear in the TCRdb table, and some are missing; sequencing was by immunoSEQ multiplex PCR. The sample consists of some 160,000 clones, more than 80% of them appearing once. Sequencing was performed on peripheral blood. The receptors shown here come from a man aged 55 to 69 with acute or convalescent COVID-19.

The chain couples TRBV9 to TRBJ2-6, with D maybe TRBD2 (6 bases). The CDR3 has 16 amino acids. Germline assignment: CDR1 SGDLS and CDR2 YYNGEE. The V end was cut by 3 bases, the J end by 0 bases, with 10 bases between. The CDR3 loop is CASSATSNSGANVLTF. CDR3 sequence (DNA): TGTGCCAGCAGCGCGACTAGTAACTCTGGGGCCAACGTCCTGACTTTC.

CDR3 protein: CAWKERSGGGQEQYF. DNA of the CDR3: TGTGCCTGGAAAGAGCGGTCAGGGGGCGGTCAGGAGCAGTACTTC. The chain has TRBV30 and TRBJ2-7; 8 bases are a match to TRBD1. Germline CDR1 is GTSNPN and CDR2 is SVGIG (reference sequence). The CDR3 runs to 15 residues. The ends lost 4 bases at V and 7 bases at J; junction bases unmatched: 15.

On this clone itself: Compared with germline, one end of the junction differs, possibly owing to a read error. The chain uses TRBV27 and TRBJ1-3; no reliable D call. Germline CDR1 reads MNHEY; CDR2 reads SMNVEV (reference sequence). CDR3 length: 15 amino acids. DNA for the CDR3: TGTGCCAGCAGGTTATCGGGGAGTGGGGGAAACACCATATATTTT. Its translation is CASRLSGSGGNTIYF.

The rearrangement joins TRBV2 to TRBJ1-3; D is unresolved. The CDR3 consists of 13 residues. The V and J ends lost 4 bases and 0 bases respectively, with 4 bases between them. CDR1 is SNHLY and CDR2 is FYNNEI in the germline V gene. In DNA, the CDR3 is TGTGCCAGCAGTGCGAGCTCTGGAAACACCATATATTTT. Its translation: CASSASSGNTIYF.

The genes are TRBV24-1 and TRBJ2-5; 11 bases align to TRBD1. Germline V gives CDR1 KGHDR, CDR2 SFDVKD. Trimming at V came to 3 bases and at J to 4 bases, leaving 3 bases not matched to a gene. The CDR3 runs 15 residues. CDR3 protein: CATSDPGTGGETQYF. DNA for the CDR3: TGTGCCACCAGTGATCCAGGGACAGGGGGAGAGACCCAGTACTTC.

V is TRBV5-1 and J is TRBJ1-2, with 10 bases matching TRBD1. Germline V gives CDR1 SGHRS, CDR2 YFSETQ. The ends lost 2 bases at V and 4 bases at J; junction bases unmatched: 11. This CDR3 has 17 residues. In nucleotides, the CDR3 is TGCGCCAGCAGCTTCCTCCCAAGACAGGGGGCGAGCTATGGCTACACCTTC. Translation gives CASSFLPRQGASYGYTF.

The chain has TRBV6-5 and TRBJ1-2, with TRBD1 identical over 7 bases. CDR3 length: 16 residues. CDR1 is MNHEY and CDR2 is SVGAGI in the germline V gene. The V and J ends lost 3 bases and 5 bases, in that order; junction bases with no gene match: 12. The DNA for the CDR3 is TGTGCCAGCAGTTATTCAGCCGGGACAGATCGGTATGGCTACACCTTC. Translated, it gives CASSYSAGTDRYGYTF.

This rearrangement joins TRBV19 to TRBJ1-5; D is unclear. The germline CDR1 and CDR2 sequences are LNHDA and SQIVND (reference sequence). CDR3 size: 12 residues. V was shortened by 1 base and J by 6 bases, with 4 bases between the two germline ends. The CDR3 reads CASSIAFQPQHF. The CDR3, as DNA: TGTGCCAGTAGTATAGCTTTTCAGCCCCAGCATTTT.

V gene TRBV2 combines with J gene TRBJ2-5; a weak D match, TRBD1 (6 bases). Germline V gene lookup returns CDR1 SNHLY and CDR2 FYNNEI. Trimming removed 3 bases at V and 4 bases at J, with 12 bases between. The CDR3 consists of 14 residues. The CDR3 sequence: CASSDARGGETQYF. CDR3 coding DNA: TGTGCCAGCAGTGACGCCAGGGGTGGAGAGACCCAGTACTTC.

V and J are TRBV6-1 and TRBJ1-6; TRBD1 matches 8 bases. The CDR3 totals 16 residues. Trimming removed 2 bases from V and 4 bases from J; junction bases left unmatched: 4. Germline CDR1 MNHNS, CDR2 SASEGT. The CDR3, as DNA: TGTGCCAGCAGTGAATCGACAGGGGAGTATAATTCACCCCTCCACTTT. Protein sequence: CASSESTGEYNSPLHF.

The CDR3 DNA sequence: TGTGCCAGCAGCGCCACGGGAGGGGGCCAGGTTCGGGAGACCCAGTACTTC. Its translation is CASSATGGGQVRETQYF. This chain links TRBV5-6 with TRBJ2-5; possible D gene TRBD2, 8 bases. CDR1 is SGHDT, CDR2 YYEEEE, per germline. The V gene lost 4 bases and the J gene lost 5 bases, with 24 bases spanning the gap. This CDR3 has 17 residues.

The V call is TRBV23-1, the J call TRBJ2-7; no reliable D call. TRBV23-1 is designated an ORF whose function remains uncertain. CDR3 length: 15 amino acids. V lost 7 bases and J lost 0, with 16 bases in between. The CDR3 sequence is CASTLGRPSSYEQYF. CDR3 DNA: TGCGCCAGCACCCTTGGCAGGCCGAGCTCCTACGAGCAGTACTTC.

The chain employs TRBV19 and TRBJ2-1, with D possibly TRBD2 on 6 matching bases. This CDR3 comprises 12 residues. V dropped 6 bases and J dropped 9 bases, with 12 bases sitting between them. Per germline, CDR1 LNHDA and CDR2 SQIVND (reference sequence). The DNA of the CDR3 is TGTGCCAGTAGCCGAACTAGCCGTGAGCAGTTCTTC. Amino acid sequence: CASSRTSREQFF. Complete variable domain (other parts from reference TRBV19 and TRBJ2-1): DGGITQSPKYLFRKEGQNVTLSCEQNLNHDAMYWYRQDPGQGLRLIYYSQIVNDFQKGDIAEGYSVSREKKESFPLTVTSAQKNPTAFYLCASSRTSREQFFGPGTRLTVL.

The rearrangement uses TRBV18 and TRBJ1-1, with D possibly being TRBD1 (5 bases). Trimming cost V 3 bases and J 2 bases, with 7 bases left between them. Germline V gene lookup returns CDR1 KGHSH and CDR2 LQKENI. The CDR3 is 13 amino acids. In DNA form, the CDR3 reads TGTGCCAGCTCACCTGGGGCCAACACTGAAGCTTTCTTT. This encodes CASSPGANTEAFF.